What follows is one T cell receptor (beta chain) and its context. This receptor's antigen is unknown. Nothing much larger sits one base from this clone, and base qualities are not available. The donors belonged to the validation cohort of over a hundred subjects, which was separate from the approximately 660-subject first cohort. According to the germline V gene, CDR1 reads SGDLS and CDR2 reads YYNGEE. V and J are truncated by 3 bases and 0 bases respectively, leaving an intervening sequence of 10 bases. Including the terminal cysteine and phenylalanine, the CDR3 comprises 15 residues. The sequence is cut down to CDR3 DNA, 45 bases in frame from base 1. These data belong to a study of cytomegalovirus exposure and HLA in healthy donors (dated by TCRdb to between 2016 and 2019). Regarding the complete study: According to a later analysis, one platform produced both the roughly 110 validation repertoires and the 666 repertoires of the first cohort. High-throughput TCR immunosequencing, statistical association of individual TCRs with disease status, and machine learning were combined to predict cytomegalovirus infection status. A separate validation cohort of approximately 120 different subjects was used in addition to the approximately 700-subject first cohort. The study was designed to test whether signatures of past pathogen exposure could be identified by cataloging public T cell receptors. What the study reported, not specific to this receptor: In both the original and validation cohorts, the classifier was reported to diagnose cytomegalovirus status with high specificity and sensitivity. The authors suggested that the approach could potentially be extended to other disease states and immunological phenotypes. In the study, approximately 160 TCR beta chains were listed as associated with cytomegalovirus. Most TCR sequences were observed very rarely across donors, whereas some public TCRs were present in many individuals. Of the cluster scores, roughly 95% were above 0 in a later analysis, which found that TCRs clustered in the first cohort also tended to co-occur in the 130 or so validation repertoires. All 120 or so repertoires were used to score co-occurrence in the validation cohort in a later analysis, because that analysis had no HLA typing for the cohort. In vitro tests confirmed that a few of the cytomegalovirus-associated TCR beta chains recognize cytomegalovirus antigens.

Library preparation employed the immunoSEQ multiplex PCR assay. The paper's data handling went like this. A statistical classification framework was developed to diagnose cytomegalovirus status using the catalog of TCR beta chain sequences. TCRdb mirrors the immuneACCESS table, restricted to in-frame sequences. Some clones are absent from its copies; in checked studies, under half trace to an unresolved V gene, and the reason for the others is unknown. V and J calls and clone size follow that table, whereas D and trimming were derived from the DNA. For this sample the table gives 70,000 to 80,000 clones, of which approximately 95% were detected only once. The biggest ten clones account for 2.5% to 3.5% of the sample.

The material sequenced was PBMCs. Rearrangement joined TRBV9 to TRBJ1-3; 5 matching bases give a weak D call of TRBD1. This TCR derives from a woman aged 18-29 years in good health and CMV-seropositive. The DNA is as follows: TGTGCCAGCAGCGAAGACAGCAACTCTGGAAACACCATATATTTT. It specifies CASSEDSNSGNTIYF. With the portions outside the CDR3 filled from the reference TRBV9 and TRBJ1-3 genes, the complete variable region becomes DSGVTQTPKHLITATGQRVTLRCSPRSGDLSVYWYQQSLDQGLQFLIQYYNGEERAKGNILERFSAQQFPDLHSELNLSSLELGDSALYFCASSEDSNSGNTIYFGEGSWLTVV.